A single sample gave rise to the 5 T cell receptor beta chains below, sequenced in a study of blood T cell repertoires in COVID-19. Generated by immunoSEQ multiplex PCR, the TCRdb table keeps only in-frame clones and is missing some. Among 150,000 or so clones listed, 80% to 85% were seen once. The source material was PBMCs or T cells enriched from blood (not recorded which). Receptor source: a man in his 70s who had been exposed to COVID-19.

The chain joins TRBV6-5 to TRBJ1-5; 10 bases match TRBD1. The junction had 7 bases not matched to a gene; V was cut back by 6 bases and J by 5 bases. The CDR3 has 15 residues. The germline V gene has CDR1 MNHEY and CDR2 SVGAGI. The CDR3: CASSRGQGPYQPQHF. CDR3 DNA sequence: TGTGCCAGCAGCCGGGGACAGGGGCCCTATCAGCCCCAGCATTTT.

The chain has TRBV5-1 and TRBJ1-4; D is unresolved. Germline CDR1 reads SGHRS; CDR2 reads YFSETQ. V lost 4 bases, J lost 5 bases, and 15 bases lay in between. This CDR3 is 15 amino acids long. DNA for the CDR3: TGCGCCAGCAGCCTAGCTCTAAGCGGGAATGAAAAACTGTTTTTT. This translates into CASSLALSGNEKLFF.

The chain carries TRBV12-5 and TRBJ1-5; 7 bases align to TRBD1. Germline CDR1 and CDR2: LGHNT and FRNRAP. The CDR3 has 14 amino acids. After removal of 8 bases from V and 5 bases from J, the junction contained 9 bases not matched to a gene. DNA of the CDR3: TGTGCTAGTACCCTGGGACAGCGATATCAGCCCCAGCATTTT. Protein: CASTLGQRYQPQHF.

The J gene is TRBJ1-5, the V gene TRBV20-1, with 7 bases lining up with TRBD1. From germline, CDR1 is DFQATT and CDR2 SNEGSKA (reference sequence). This CDR3 comprises 14 residues. Trimming took 3 bases from V and 1 from J; bases not matched to a gene: 3. CDR3 sequence reads: CSASGTASNQPQHF. DNA of the CDR3: TGCAGTGCTAGTGGGACAGCCAGCAATCAGCCCCAGCATTTT.

The V call is TRBV6-2 or TRBV6-3, the J call TRBJ2-3; 9 bases line up with TRBD2. CDR3 length equals 16 residues. The germline V gene has CDR1 MNHEY and CDR2 SVGEGT. After removal of 2 bases from V and 5 bases from J, the junction contained 8 bases not matched to a gene. CDR3: CASSYIAGGPGDTQYF. The CDR3 region has the DNA TGTGCCAGCAGTTACATCGCGGGGGGGCCCGGAGATACGCAGTATTTT.